The T cell receptor beta chain described here comes from a study of OX40 agonist ivuxolimab in advanced cancers. Concerning the study at large: Ivuxolimab, which targeted the costimulatory receptor OX40 (CD134), was an agonistic, fully human IgG2 monoclonal antibody. Intravenous ivuxolimab was administered to patients every 2 weeks at six dose levels: 0.01, 0.1, 0.3, 1.5, 3 and 10 mg/kg. Of the approximately 50 dose-escalation patients, hepatocellular carcinoma was present in approximately 20, melanoma in approximately 15, renal cell carcinoma in 9 and head and neck cancer in 9. In the dose-escalation cohort, about four fifths of patients were male, and the mean age was 60 years with a range of roughly 23 to 79. Patients were allowed to have had prior anti-PD-1, anti-PD-L1 or anti-CTLA-4 therapy, and more than 35% of the dose-escalation patients had been treated with checkpoint inhibitors. Partial responses occurred in three dose-escalation patients, of whom one had hepatocellular carcinoma and two had cutaneous melanoma. The purpose of peripheral TCRbeta sequencing was to test whether ivuxolimab changed TCR sequence diversity and led to clonal T-cell expansion. The monotherapy dose-escalation portion (N of about 47 patients) of the phase I ivuxolimab trial is reported in the paper. The research as a whole found: Which antigens the clonally expanded peripheral T cells were specific for was not determined. Clonal expansion of both CD4+ and CD8+ blood T cells was observed from baseline to week 6 at doses 0.1 to 3.0 mg/kg. After ivuxolimab, more expanded clones were found on average in CD8+ T cells than in CD4+ T cells. Low levels of normalized T-cell clonal expansion were also seen in some patients who did not respond. Partial responders in the 0.1-3.0 mg/kg groups had among the lowest normalized peripheral clonal expansion, especially among CD8+ T cells.

V is pruned by 2 bases and J by 3 bases, leaving 5 bases of the junction without a gene match. Reading the germline V gene gives CDR1 MNHNS and CDR2 SASEGT. Including cysteine and phenylalanine, the CDR3 has 15 amino acids. Solely the CDR3 DNA is kept, with 45 bases framed from the first base. This clone was seen once. Its antigen specificity is not known. Nothing much larger sits one base from this clone, and base qualities are not available. Patients with a history of autoimmune disease or receiving systemic immunosuppression were excluded from the trial. Peripheral blood for TCR sequencing was collected from all dose cohorts at baseline, on cycle 4 day 1, and on cycle 7 day 1. The samples were taken from a phase I, first-in-human, multicenter, open-label dose-escalation trial of ivuxolimab. The trial enrolled adults with locally advanced or metastatic head and neck squamous cell, hepatocellular, melanoma or renal cell carcinoma. Before TCR sequencing, CD4+ and CD8+ T cells were separately sorted from peripheral blood.

Genomic DNA was isolated from the sorted cells so that the TCRbeta CDR3 region could be sequenced. The immunoSEQ Assay was used to sequence the TCRbeta CDR3 regions. Not all clones reach the TCRdb copy of this immuneACCESS table, which keeps in-frame sequences only. Checked studies attribute under half of the gap to unresolved V genes and leave the rest unexplained. This sample has 75,000 to 80,000 clones in its table, and about 90% of those were observed once. The ten largest make up less than 0.7% of the sample. The sample in question was CD4+ or CD8+ T cells sorted from blood, obtained in a trial of the OX40 agonist ivuxolimab. The chain couples TRBV6-1 to TRBJ2-5, with TRBD2 matching 8 junction bases. The source is an adult with an advanced solid tumor such as melanoma, head and neck, liver or kidney cancer. The CDR3 reads as follows: CASSETGTREETQYF. The DNA is as follows: TGTGCCAGCAGTGAAACCGGGACTAGAGAAGAGACCCAGTACTTC.